This T cell receptor beta chain appears in the sequencing data of a study of cytomegalovirus exposure and HLA in healthy donors (dated by TCRdb to 2016 to 2017). At the level of the whole study: According to a later analysis, the 120 or so validation repertoires were produced on the same platform as the 600 to 850 repertoires of the first cohort. A separate validation cohort of roughly 120 different subjects was used in addition to the roughly 670-subject first cohort. The aim of the study was to test whether cataloging public T cell receptors could identify signatures of past pathogen exposure. To predict cytomegalovirus infection status, the study combined high-throughput TCR immunosequencing, statistical association of individual TCRs with disease status, and machine learning.

The library was built by means of the immunoSEQ multiplex PCR assay. Turning to the authors' computational methods: A statistical classification framework was developed to diagnose cytomegalovirus status using the catalog of TCR beta chain sequences. The clones in this table, taken by TCRdb from immuneACCESS, are in-frame only. Not every clone is retained; where verified, under half of the shortfall comes from an unresolved V gene, and the cause of the rest is unknown. The V and J calls and clone size were taken over from that table, and D and trimming were inferred from the DNA. Here the sample has some 120,000 clones; roughly 90% occur a single time. The ten largest account for around 1.9% of the sample. Germline trimming: 4 bases from V, 4 bases from J; junction bases outside gene matches: 4. The CDR3 goes from the cysteine to the phenylalanine over 15 residues. Only the CDR3 part of the read is kept: 45 bases, read in frame from the first base. The germline V gene supplies CDR1 SGHDT and CDR2 YYEEEE.

Study-wide findings and limitations: All 120 or so repertoires were used to score co-occurrence in the validation cohort in a later analysis, because that analysis had no HLA typing for the cohort. According to the authors, the approach could potentially be generalized to other disease states and immunological phenotypes. Subsequent analysis determined that TCRs grouped into clusters in the first cohort also showed a tendency toward co-occurrence across the 130 or so validation repertoires, and approximately 94% of cluster scores exceeded 0. A few of the identified cytomegalovirus-associated TCR beta chains were confirmed in vitro to be specific for cytomegalovirus antigens. While some public TCRs were present in many individuals, most TCR sequences turned up only very rarely across donors. The classifier was reported to diagnose cytomegalovirus status with high specificity and sensitivity in both the original cohort and the validation cohort. In the study, 164 TCR beta chains were listed as associated with cytomegalovirus.

The donors were included in the validation cohort of 120 subjects, a group kept apart from the roughly 670-subject first cohort. To note about this clone: Its antigen remains unidentified. The sample holds no much larger clone one base away, and base qualities are not on file.

This chain is built from TRBV5-6 and TRBJ2-7, with 14 bases matching TRBD2. The source of this sequence is a woman aged 18-29 years in good health and CMV-seronegative. Sequenced: PBMCs. Here is the DNA: TGTGCCAGCAGCGTCGGGACTAGCGGGAGTTACGAGCAGTACTTC. Its translation is CASSVGTSGSYEQYF.